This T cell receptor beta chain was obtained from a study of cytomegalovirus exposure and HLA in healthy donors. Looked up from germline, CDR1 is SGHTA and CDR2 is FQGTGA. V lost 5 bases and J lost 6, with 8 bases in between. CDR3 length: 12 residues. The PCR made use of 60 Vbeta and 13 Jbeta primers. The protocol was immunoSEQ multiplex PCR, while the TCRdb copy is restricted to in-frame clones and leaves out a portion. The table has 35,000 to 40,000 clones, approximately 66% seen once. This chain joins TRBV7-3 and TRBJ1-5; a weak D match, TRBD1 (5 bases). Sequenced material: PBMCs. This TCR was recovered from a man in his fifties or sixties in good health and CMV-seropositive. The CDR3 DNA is TGTGCCAGCAGCGGGGGAGGTCAGCCCCAGCATTTT. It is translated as CASSGGGQPQHF.